One and the same sample provided the 20 T cell receptor beta chains below, sequenced in a study of blood T cell repertoires in COVID-19. Produced via immunoSEQ multiplex PCR; TCRdb's table is partial and in-frame only. The sample lists 110,000 or so clones, over 70% occurring once. Sequenced sample: peripheral blood. The receptor set was obtained from a man between 50 and 59 years old with acute or convalescent COVID-19.

V and J are TRBV28 and TRBJ1-1, with D perhaps TRBD1 (5 bases). Germline values: CDR1 MDHEN, CDR2 SYDVKM. Trimming removed 5 bases at V and 5 bases at J, with 18 bases between. The CDR3 length is 15 residues. In DNA form, the CDR3 reads TGTGCCAGCAGTAGAGGGACGGAGGGCTTAACTGAAGCTTTCTTT. Translating gives CASSRGTEGLTEAFF.

The CDR3 reads CASSEQRQGGRAFF. In nucleotides, the CDR3 is TGTGCCAGCAGTGAACAAAGACAGGGCGGGAGGGCTTTCTTT. The chain employs TRBV25-1 and TRBJ1-1; 7 bases map to TRBD1. Germline loops: CDR1 MGHDK, CDR2 SYGVNS. Trimming at V came to 2 bases and at J to 11 bases, leaving 11 bases not matched to a gene. This CDR3 is built from 14 residues.

The rearrangement uses TRBV4-1 and TRBJ1-5; 7 bases map to TRBD1. This CDR3 region has 16 residues. V lost 0 bases and J lost 5; bases outside the gene matches: 7. Germline V gene lookup returns CDR1 MGHRA and CDR2 YSYEKL. CDR3 residues: CASSQDQGDTYQPQHF. The CDR3, as DNA: TGCGCCAGCAGCCAAGATCAGGGGGACACCTATCAGCCCCAGCATTTT.

V usage is TRBV28 and J usage is TRBJ1-2; no reliable D call. The CDR3 has 13 amino acids. Germline V gene lookup returns CDR1 MDHEN and CDR2 SYDVKM. V was cut by 6 bases and J by 2 bases, with 10 bases left in between. The CDR3 DNA sequence: TGTGCCAGCAGCCCCCAGGAAAACTATGGCTACACCTTC. Protein product: CASSPQENYGYTF.

This rearrangement joins TRBV6-6 to TRBJ1-1; possible D gene TRBD1, 5 bases. The germline V gene encodes CDR1 MNHNY and CDR2 SVGAGI (reference sequence). V was pared by 0 bases and J by 5 bases, with 10 bases between. This CDR3 is built from 14 residues. DNA of the CDR3: TGTGCCAGCAGTTACTCAGCGGGGGGAACTGAAGCTTTCTTT. Translated, it gives CASSYSAGGTEAFF.

This clone was seen a single time. The genes are TRBV5-1 and TRBJ1-3; D is uncertain. Deletions cut 0 bases from V and 4 bases from J, with 8 bases between. This CDR3 has 14 residues. CDR1 is SGHRS and CDR2 is YFSETQ in the germline V gene. The CDR3 here is CASSLEGRGNTIYF. The CDR3 DNA sequence: TGCGCCAGCAGCTTGGAAGGCAGGGGAAACACCATATATTTT. Using reference TRBV5-1 and TRBJ1-3 for the parts outside the CDR3, the full variable domain is KAGVTQTPRYLIKTRGQQVTLSCSPISGHRSVSWYQQTPGQGLQFLFEYFSETQRNKGNFPGRFSGRQFSNSRSEMNVSTLELGDSALYLCASSLEGRGNTIYFGEGSWLTVV.

The V gene is TRBV10-1, the J gene TRBJ2-1, with 7 bases fitting TRBD1. Looked up from germline, CDR1 is WNHNN and CDR2 is SYGVQD (reference sequence). V gave up 3 bases and J gave up 9 bases; unmatched junction bases: 8. This CDR3 contains 14 residues. The chain's CDR3 is CASSEVPNRGEQFF. The CDR3 DNA is TGCGCCAGCAGTGAAGTCCCGAACAGGGGTGAGCAGTTCTTC.

The chain links TRBV30 to TRBJ1-5; 8 bases align to TRBD1. CDR1 GTSNPN and CDR2 SVGIG come from the germline V gene (reference sequence). This CDR3 has 14 residues. J was trimmed by 6 bases and V by 1 base; bases with no gene match: 5. CDR3 DNA: TGTGCCTGGAGTGCGACAGGGGATGGTCAGCCCCAGCATTTT. Amino acids: CAWSATGDGQPQHF.

This clone was picked up many times. The genes are TRBV6-6 and TRBJ1-5; 9 bases are a match to TRBD1. V shed 5 bases and J 0 bases; nucleotides not matched to a gene: 5. Germline V lookup: CDR1 MNHNY, CDR2 SVGAGI (reference sequence). The CDR3 length is 16 residues. CDR3 DNA sequence: TGTGCCAGCAGTCCCAGGACAGGGGATAGCAATCAGCCCCAGCATTTT. It yields the protein CASSPRTGDSNQPQHF.

CDR3 region: CASSLGDSEKLFF. The DNA of the CDR3 is TGTGCCAGCAGCTTGGGGGACTCTGAAAAACTGTTTTTT. This chain links TRBV5-4 with TRBJ1-4, with D perhaps matching TRBD1 (5 bases). CDR3 length equals 13 residues. V was trimmed by 0 bases and J by 7 bases, leaving 7 bases between them. CDR1 is SGHNT and CDR2 is YYREEE in the germline V gene (reference sequence).

The V call is TRBV10-3, the J call TRBJ1-1, with TRBD1 matching 8 bases. Germline V CDR1 and CDR2: ENHRY, SYGVKD. This CDR3 contains 13 residues. With V trimmed by 2 bases and J by 4 bases, 0 bases remained unmatched. The CDR3 loop is CAISETGGTEAFF. The CDR3 DNA is TGTGCCATCAGTGAGACAGGGGGCACTGAAGCTTTCTTT.

This CDR3 is CASSIPAVWLSTEAFF. The DNA of the CDR3 is TGTGCCAGTAGTATCCCTGCCGTGTGGCTGTCCACTGAAGCTTTCTTT. The chain links TRBV19 to TRBJ1-1; D not resolved. The V gene's germline CDR1 is LNHDA and CDR2 SQIVND (reference sequence). V shed 3 bases and J shed 4 bases, with 18 bases lying between them. The CDR3 is 16 amino acids.

The chain recombines TRBV14 with TRBJ2-4, with TRBD1 matching over 11 bases. Germline V CDR1 and CDR2: SGHDN, FVKESK. Trimming took 4 bases from V and 1 from J; bases not matched to a gene: 3. The CDR3 length is 16 residues. CDR3 bases: TGTGCCAGCAGCCGAGGACAGGGGGCTGCCAAAAACATTCAGTACTTC. Translated, it gives CASSRGQGAAKNIQYF.

This sequence joins TRBV28 and TRBJ1-3; 8 positions agree with TRBD1. The J segment lost 0 bases and the V segment lost 5 bases, leaving 6 bases of the junction unmatched. CDR3 length: 16 amino acids. Germline V CDR1 and CDR2: MDHEN, SYDVKM. CDR3 in DNA: TGTGCCAGCAGTCCGTGGGACAGGTACTCTGGAAACACCATATATTTT. This sequence encodes CASSPWDRYSGNTIYF.

The chain employs TRBV28 and TRBJ1-2; D is uncertain. CDR1 and CDR2 from the germline V gene are MDHEN and SYDVKM. V lost 1 base and J lost 4, with 7 bases in between. There are 13 residues in the CDR3. The CDR3 protein is CASSLLGSYGYTF. The CDR3 DNA follows: TGTGCCAGCAGTTTATTGGGCAGCTATGGCTACACCTTC.

This clone occurred once. V usage is TRBV7-3 and J usage is TRBJ2-1, with 9 bases identical to TRBD1. The CDR3 is 15 amino acids. The germline CDR1 and CDR2 sequences are SGHTA and FQGTGA. The ends lost 5 bases at V and 4 bases at J; junction bases unmatched: 6. This chain's CDR3 is CASSGGTGLYNEQFF. As DNA, the CDR3 is TGTGCCAGCAGCGGGGGGACAGGGTTATACAATGAGCAGTTCTTC.

The V and J genes are TRBV30 and TRBJ1-2; TRBD1 might be the D (5 bases). V was pared by 2 bases and J by 2 bases, with 12 bases between. Germline V gene lookup returns CDR1 GTSNPN and CDR2 SVGIG (reference sequence). CDR3 length: 14 residues. The CDR3 DNA follows: TGTGCCTGGAGTCTTGGAGGGGTCAACTATGGCTACACCTTC. Amino acids: CAWSLGGVNYGYTF. Full variable domain (remainder filled in from reference TRBV30 and TRBJ1-2): SQTIHQWPATLVQPVGSPLSLECTVEGTSNPNLYWYRQAAGRGLQLLFYSVGIGQISSEVPQNLSASRPQDRQFILSSKKLLLSDSGFYLCAWSLGGVNYGYTFGSGTRLTVV.

This clone was seen only a few times. This chain connects TRBV19 to TRBJ2-7; D uncertain. The V end was cut by 0 bases, the J end by 4 bases, with 7 bases between. CDR1 and CDR2 (germline): LNHDA, SQIVND (reference sequence). CDR3 length: 13 amino acids. CDR3 sequence reads: CASSIEGRYEQYF. The CDR3 coding sequence is TGTGCCAGTAGTATAGAGGGCAGGTACGAGCAGTACTTC.

In regard to this clone: Other DNA sequences in the sample encode the same CDR3. J is TRBJ1-2 and V is TRBV5-1; D is uncertain. Germline CDR1 reads SGHRS; CDR2 reads YFSETQ. Trimming stripped 2 bases from V and 8 bases from J, with 10 bases between. The CDR3 extends over 12 amino acids. CDR3 region: CASSFSPGGYTF. The CDR3 coding sequence is TGCGCCAGCAGCTTTAGCCCGGGGGGCTACACCTTC.

This chain connects TRBV28 to TRBJ1-6; D call uncertain. Germline V CDR1 and CDR2: MDHEN, SYDVKM. V was pared by 2 bases and J by 7 bases, with 12 bases between. The CDR3 totals 15 residues. Here the CDR3 DNA reads TGTGCCAGCAGTTTAGTAGGCCAGCGGAATTCACCCCTCCACTTT. Translation gives CASSLVGQRNSPLHF.